Presented here are 14 T cell receptor beta chains from one specimen sequenced in a study of T cells in Graves' hyperthyroidism and ophthalmopathy. From RNA transcripts, TCR beta CDR3 regions were amplified. A first-round RT-PCR of the TCR CDR3 used the HTBI primer set. TCRdb reprocessed the multiplex PCR reads with MiXCR, giving one entry per CDR3 protein. The sample includes around 100,000 distinct CDR3 sequences, roughly 44% of them seen just once. Material: blood. These receptors were obtained from a man between 35 and 55 years old with Graves' hyperthyroidism.

This clonotype has a count of ten or more. The CDR3 coding sequence is TGTGCCAGTAGTATGGTGGGGACAGGCAACACTGAAGCTTTCTTT. Residues: CASSMVGTGNTEAFF. This sequence joins TRBV19 and TRBJ1-1; 8 bases fit TRBD1. Per the germline V gene, CDR1 is LNHDA and CDR2 is SQIVND (reference sequence). This CDR3 contains 15 residues. Trimming took 3 bases from V and 2 from J; bases not matched to a gene: 5.

At least ten counts were recorded for this clonotype. The chain joins TRBV19 to TRBJ1-1, with 7 bases lining up with TRBD1. V lost 10 bases to trimming and J lost 1 base; unmatched junction nucleotides: 9. Looked up from germline, CDR1 is LNHDA and CDR2 is SQIVND (reference sequence). This CDR3 is 14 amino acids long. CDR3 sequence (DNA): TGTGCCACCAAAACAGGGGTTGGGAACACTGAAGCTTTCTTT. Amino acid sequence: CATKTGVGNTEAFF.

There are many counts of this clonotype. This chain links TRBV2 with TRBJ2-5; no firm D call. Trimming cost V 5 bases and J 5 bases, with 12 bases left between them. CDR3 size: 13 residues. The germline gives CDR1 SNHLY, CDR2 FYNNEI. The CDR3 protein is CASSSIAQETQYF. As DNA, the CDR3 is TGTGCCAGCAGTAGTATAGCCCAGGAGACCCAGTACTTC.

This clonotype has at least ten counts. The V and J genes are TRBV5-1 and TRBJ1-2, with 9 bases matching TRBD1. The CDR3 is made up of 15 amino acids. Germline V gene lookup returns CDR1 SGHRS and CDR2 YFSETQ. V lost 2 bases, J lost 4 bases, and 6 bases stayed unmatched. This CDR3 reads CASSLQGASSYGYTF. CDR3 DNA: TGCGCCAGCAGCTTACAGGGGGCATCAAGCTATGGCTACACCTTC.

This clonotype was found many times. The CDR3 coding sequence is TGTGCCAGCAGCCTAGGGGCGGGGGCCCTCTCCTACGAGCAGTACTTC. Its translation: CASSLGAGALSYEQYF. This chain connects TRBV11-2 to TRBJ2-7; TRBD2 might be the D (7 bases). Trimming removed 5 bases from V and 0 bases from J, with 17 bases in between. The CDR3 covers 16 residues. The germline gives CDR1 SGHAT, CDR2 FQNNGV.

As for this clonotype: Likely a read error: the CDR3 ends without its conserved phenylalanine or tryptophan. The DNA is omitted, as the CDR3 cannot be located on it reliably, and the CDR3 follows TCRdb's listing. The chain links TRBV19 to TRBJ1-2. Germline CDR1 reads LNHDA; CDR2 reads SQIVND (reference sequence). The CDR3 is 13 residues long, ends included. The CDR3 sequence is CASSPGLNYGCTL.

A few counts support this clonotype. Just one base apart from a much larger clone, this may be a read error. Since no conserved phenylalanine or tryptophan closes the CDR3, a read error is the likely cause. The V and J genes are TRBV7-8 and TRBJ1-6; 8 nucleotides agree with TRBD1. Unmatched junction bases numbered 14, after V lost 5 bases and J lost 11 bases. Looked up from germline, CDR1 is SGHVS and CDR2 is FQNEAQ. The CDR3 runs to 16 residues. The CDR3 nucleotides read TGTGCCAGCAGCGCCTCCCAGGGGGCGCGATTGGCACCCCTCCACCTT. Translated, it gives CASSASQGARLAPLHL.

V and J are TRBV29-1 and TRBJ1-2; 10 bases are a match to TRBD1. The CDR3 consists of 12 residues. The germline gives CDR1 SQVTM, CDR2 ANQGSEA. V trimming: 5 bases; J trimming: 8 bases; junction bases outside the gene matches: 5. The CDR3 loop reads CSVWGTGAGYTF. The CDR3 DNA follows: TGCAGCGTTTGGGGGACAGGGGCCGGCTACACCTTC.

This clonotype was counted at least ten times. The genes are TRBV6-6 and TRBJ2-1; D gene uncertain. Germline V gives CDR1 MNHNY, CDR2 SVGAGI (reference sequence). CDR3 length equals 11 residues. Trimming left V 5 bases short and J 7 bases short, with 6 bases between. The CDR3 sequence is CASSTRNEQFF. In nucleotides, the CDR3 is TGTGCCAGCAGTACGAGGAATGAGCAGTTCTTC.

With respect to this clonotype: One end of the junction fails to match germline, which may point to a read error. The rearrangement links TRBV6-5 to TRBJ1-1; 11 nucleotides match TRBD1. The CDR3 sequence is 15 residues long. Looked up from germline, CDR1 is MNHEY and CDR2 is SVGAGI. The CDR3 spells CASRAGTGGNTEACF. The CDR3 bases are TGTGCCAGCAGAGCCGGGACAGGGGGAAACACTGAAGCTTGCTTT.

For this clonotype: A much larger clone is a single base away; this may be a read error. V gene TRBV7-2 combines with J gene TRBJ2-1; the D gene is possibly TRBD1 (7 bases). The CDR3 sequence is 15 residues long. V was shortened by 1 base and J by 8 bases, with 15 bases between the two germline ends. CDR1 SGHTA and CDR2 FQGNSA come from the germline V gene. Written as DNA, the CDR3 is TGTGCCAGCAGCTTAGGTGCAGGGGGGTACGATGAGCAGTTCTTC. Protein: CASSLGAGGYDEQFF.

This clonotype was seen at least ten times. The rearrangement uses TRBV7-3 and TRBJ1-6; D gene ambiguous. The CDR3 contains 13 residues. The germline gives CDR1 SGHTA, CDR2 FQGTGA. Trimming removed 6 bases from V and 8 bases from J, with 11 bases in between. The CDR3 spells CASSLLQYSPLHF. The CDR3 DNA reads as TGTGCCAGCAGTCTACTGCAGTATTCACCCCTCCACTTT.

This clonotype was found once. The junction does not match germline at one end; this may be a read error. The chain uses TRBV13 and TRBJ2-7; 11 bases align to TRBD1. The CDR3 has 16 amino acids. Germline V CDR1 and CDR2: PRHDT, FYEKMQ (reference sequence). CDR3 sequence: CASSWEPGQGGGEQYF. Written as DNA, the CDR3 is TGCGCCAGCAGCTGGGAGCCGGGACAGGGGGGAGGTGAGCAGTACTTC.

CDR3 DNA: TGCAGTGCTGAAACGGATGGCTACACCTTC. It codes for CSAETDGYTF. This chain connects TRBV20-1 to TRBJ1-2, with D unclear. The V gene lost 5 bases and the J gene lost 6 bases, with 7 bases spanning the gap. Germline values: CDR1 DFQATT, CDR2 SNEGSKA (reference sequence). The CDR3 is made up of 10 amino acids.